This TCR beta chain was retrieved from a study of blood T cell repertoires in COVID-19. The table lists this clone with a count of one. This table comes from immunoSEQ multiplex PCR, and its TCRdb copy is limited to in-frame clones, with some not included. The sample carries about 220,000 clones, 75% to 85% recorded once. Germline V gene data show CDR1 as MNHEY and CDR2 as SVGAGI. The CDR3 is 14 amino acids. The V and J ends lost 8 bases and 6 bases respectively, with 17 bases between them. V usage is TRBV6-5 and J usage is TRBJ1-5; D might be TRBD1 (5 bases). Sample: peripheral blood. This receptor was obtained from a human donor in a cohort sampled during active COVID-19. The CDR3 here is CASHPRAGVQPQHF. The CDR3 nucleotides are TGTGCCAGCCATCCCAGGGCCGGCGTTCAGCCCCAGCATTTT.